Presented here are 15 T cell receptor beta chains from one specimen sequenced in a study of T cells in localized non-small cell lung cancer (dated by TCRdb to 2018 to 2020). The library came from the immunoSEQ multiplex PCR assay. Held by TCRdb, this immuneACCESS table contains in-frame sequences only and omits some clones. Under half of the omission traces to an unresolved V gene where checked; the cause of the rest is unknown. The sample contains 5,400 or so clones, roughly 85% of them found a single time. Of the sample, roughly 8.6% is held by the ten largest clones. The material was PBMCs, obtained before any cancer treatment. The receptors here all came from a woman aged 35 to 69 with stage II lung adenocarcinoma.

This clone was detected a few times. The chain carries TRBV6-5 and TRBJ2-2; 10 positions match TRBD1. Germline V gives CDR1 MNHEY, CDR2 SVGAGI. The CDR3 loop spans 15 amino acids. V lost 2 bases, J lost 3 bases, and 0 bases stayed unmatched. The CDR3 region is CASSYGTGDTGELFF. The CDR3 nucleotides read TGTGCCAGCAGTTACGGGACAGGGGACACCGGGGAGCTGTTTTTT.

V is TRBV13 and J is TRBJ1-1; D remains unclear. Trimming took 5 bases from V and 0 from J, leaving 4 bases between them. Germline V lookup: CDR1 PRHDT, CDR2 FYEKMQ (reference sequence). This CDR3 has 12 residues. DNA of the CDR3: TGTGCCAGCAGCCCTATGAACACTGAAGCTTTCTTT. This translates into CASSPMNTEAFF.

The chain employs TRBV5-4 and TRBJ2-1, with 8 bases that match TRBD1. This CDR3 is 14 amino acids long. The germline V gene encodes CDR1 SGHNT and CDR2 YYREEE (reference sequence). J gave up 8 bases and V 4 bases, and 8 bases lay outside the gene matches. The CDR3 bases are TGTGCCAGCAGCCCTGGACAGGGAGTGGATGAGCAGTTCTTC. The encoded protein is CASSPGQGVDEQFF.

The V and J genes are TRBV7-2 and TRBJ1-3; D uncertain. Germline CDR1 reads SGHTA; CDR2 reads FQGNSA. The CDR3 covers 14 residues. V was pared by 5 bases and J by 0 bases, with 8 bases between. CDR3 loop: CASSPTSSGNTIYF. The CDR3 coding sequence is TGTGCCAGCAGCCCTACAAGCTCTGGAAACACCATATATTTT.

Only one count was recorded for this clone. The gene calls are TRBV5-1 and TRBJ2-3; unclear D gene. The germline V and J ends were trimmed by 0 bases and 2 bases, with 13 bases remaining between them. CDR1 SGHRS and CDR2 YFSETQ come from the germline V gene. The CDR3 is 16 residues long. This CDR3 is CASSLAERRNTDTQYF. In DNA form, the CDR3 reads TGCGCCAGCAGCTTGGCCGAAAGGCGAAACACAGATACGCAGTATTTT.

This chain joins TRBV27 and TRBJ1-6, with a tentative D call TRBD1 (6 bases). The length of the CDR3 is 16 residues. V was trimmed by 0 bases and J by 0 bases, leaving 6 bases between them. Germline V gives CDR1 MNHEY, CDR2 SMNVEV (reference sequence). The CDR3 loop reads CASSLSQGSYNSPLHF. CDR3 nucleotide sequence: TGTGCCAGCAGTTTATCACAGGGCTCCTATAATTCACCCCTCCACTTT.

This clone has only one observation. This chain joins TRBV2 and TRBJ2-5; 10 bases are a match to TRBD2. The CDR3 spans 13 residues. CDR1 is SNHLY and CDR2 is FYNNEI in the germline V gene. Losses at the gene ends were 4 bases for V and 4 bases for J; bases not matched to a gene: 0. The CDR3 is CASSGLAGETQYF. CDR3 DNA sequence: TGTGCCAGCAGTGGACTAGCGGGAGAGACCCAGTACTTC.

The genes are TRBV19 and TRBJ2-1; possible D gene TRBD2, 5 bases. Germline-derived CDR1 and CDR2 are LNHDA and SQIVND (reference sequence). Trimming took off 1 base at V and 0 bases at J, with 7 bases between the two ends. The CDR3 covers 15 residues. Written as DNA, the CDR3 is TGTGCCAGTAGTATAGCTGGGAGCTCCTACAATGAGCAGTTCTTC. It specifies CASSIAGSSYNEQFF.

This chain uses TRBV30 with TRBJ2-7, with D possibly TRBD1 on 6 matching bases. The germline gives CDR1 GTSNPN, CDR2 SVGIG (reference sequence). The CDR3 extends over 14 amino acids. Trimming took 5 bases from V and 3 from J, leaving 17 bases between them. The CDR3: CAWSVGAGDYEQYF. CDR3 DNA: TGTGCCTGGTCCGTCGGGGCAGGGGACTACGAGCAGTACTTC.

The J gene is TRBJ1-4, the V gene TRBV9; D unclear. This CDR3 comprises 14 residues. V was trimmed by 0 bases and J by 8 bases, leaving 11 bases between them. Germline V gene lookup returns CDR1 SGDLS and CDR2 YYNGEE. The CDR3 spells CASSVVSSGEKLFF. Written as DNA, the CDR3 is TGTGCCAGCAGCGTAGTGTCCAGCGGGGAAAAACTGTTTTTT. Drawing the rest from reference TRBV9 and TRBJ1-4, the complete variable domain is DSGVTQTPKHLITATGQRVTLRCSPRSGDLSVYWYQQSLDQGLQFLIQYYNGEERAKGNILERFSAQQFPDLHSELNLSSLELGDSALYFCASSVVSSGEKLFFGSGTQLSVL.

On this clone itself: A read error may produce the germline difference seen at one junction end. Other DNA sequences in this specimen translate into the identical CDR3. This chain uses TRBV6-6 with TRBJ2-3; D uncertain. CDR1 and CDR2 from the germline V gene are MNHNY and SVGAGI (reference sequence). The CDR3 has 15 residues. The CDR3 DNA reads TGTGCCAGCAGTTACTCCAGTTTAGTCCCAGATACGCAGTACTTT. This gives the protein CASSYSSLVPDTQYF.

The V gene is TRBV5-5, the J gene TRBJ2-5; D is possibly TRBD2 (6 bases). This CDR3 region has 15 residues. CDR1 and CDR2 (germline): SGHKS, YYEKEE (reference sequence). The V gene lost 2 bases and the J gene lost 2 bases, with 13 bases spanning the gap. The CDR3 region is CASSLAGLEQETQYF. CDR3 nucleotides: TGTGCCAGCAGCTTAGCGGGTTTGGAGCAAGAGACCCAGTACTTC.

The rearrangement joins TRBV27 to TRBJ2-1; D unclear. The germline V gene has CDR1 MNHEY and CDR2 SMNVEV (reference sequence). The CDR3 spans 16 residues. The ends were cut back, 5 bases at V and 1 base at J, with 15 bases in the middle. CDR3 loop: CASSPWTGFSYNEQFF. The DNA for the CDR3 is TGTGCCAGCAGTCCGTGGACGGGCTTTTCCTACAATGAGCAGTTCTTC.

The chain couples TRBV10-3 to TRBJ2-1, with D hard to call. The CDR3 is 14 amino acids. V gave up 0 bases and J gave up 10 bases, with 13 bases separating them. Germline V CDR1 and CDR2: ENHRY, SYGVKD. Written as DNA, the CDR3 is TGTGCCATCAGTGAGTCCCTAGTCTCCTCCGAGCAGTTCTTC. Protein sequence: CAISESLVSSEQFF.

CDR3 bases: TGTGCCAGCAGTTTGGCTAGCGGGGGCATACCCACCTACAATGAGCAGTTCTTC. Amino acid sequence: CASSLASGGIPTYNEQFF. This sequence joins TRBV27 and TRBJ2-1, with 10 bases matching TRBD2. The CDR3 has 18 amino acids. J gave up 2 bases and V 3 bases, and 10 bases lay outside the gene matches. The germline V gene encodes CDR1 MNHEY and CDR2 SMNVEV (reference sequence).